Sequencing of this TCR beta chain was carried out in a study of blood T cell repertoires in COVID-19. Study details: COVID-19 samples from acute and convalescent phases originated in the United States, Italy and Spain. PBMCs, B-cell-depleted T cells, or T cells provided the cDNA or gDNA that made up the material.

Methods used by the authors: For nucleated cells, counts were estimated from reference gene primer amplification. Sequencing used immunoSEQ multiplex PCR; TCRdb keeps in-frame clones, though not all of them. V and J calls plus clone size are reproduced from that table; the DNA served to infer D and trimming. In the table there are approximately 250,000 clones, over 80% of which are singletons. The CDR3 extends over 17 amino acids. V gave up 3 bases and J gave up 0 bases, with 18 bases separating them. CDR1 and CDR2 from the germline V gene are SGDLS and YYNGEE. This clone has a count of ten or more. The chain joins TRBV9 to TRBJ1-2; D gene unclear. The sequence was collected from a human donor in a cohort sampled during active COVID-19. The specimen sequenced was peripheral blood. The CDR3 spells CASSASWRGGANYGYTF. As DNA, the CDR3 is TGTGCCAGCAGCGCCTCTTGGCGAGGAGGAGCTAACTATGGCTACACCTTC.